The source of this T cell receptor beta chain is a study of blood T cell repertoires in COVID-19. In the study overall: From the United States, Italy and Spain came samples of acute and convalescent COVID-19. Sample material is recorded as cDNA or gDNA derived from T cells, B-cell-depleted T cells, or PBMCs.

As handled by the study authors: Reference gene primer amplification yielded estimated nucleated cell counts. Using immunoSEQ multiplex PCR, the repertoire was profiled, and TCRdb retains in-frame clones only, with some absent. V, J and clone size reflect that table, while D and trimming were determined from the DNA. The repertoire includes around 15,000 clones, about four fifths of them detected once, and roughly 28% sits in the top ten. CDR3 length: 14 amino acids. The germline V gene has CDR1 SGHTA and CDR2 FQGTGA. Trimming cost V 5 bases and J 3 bases, with 10 bases left between them. This chain joins TRBV7-3 and TRBJ2-2; perhaps TRBD1 as D (5 bases). Specimen: peripheral blood. The source of this sequence is a woman between 65 and 79 years old with active COVID-19. The CDR3 loop reads CASSPDSYTGELFF. CDR3 sequence (DNA): TGTGCCAGCAGCCCCGACAGTTACACCGGGGAGCTGTTTTTT.